The sequence of this T cell receptor beta chain was determined in a study of cytomegalovirus exposure and HLA in healthy donors. The study, taken as a whole, reports: According to a later analysis, TCR clusters from the first cohort tended to co-occur in the 90 to 150 validation repertoires.

As to this clone: Its antigen is unidentified.

The donors were part of the approximately 120-subject validation cohort, which stood apart from the approximately 700-subject first cohort. Clones were read by immunoSEQ multiplex PCR, and TCRdb kept only the in-frame ones, dropping some. The table lists 100,000 to 120,000 clones, around nine tenths of them singletons. The germline gives CDR1 SGDLS, CDR2 YYNGEE. CDR3 length equals 15 residues. V shed 4 bases and J shed 1 base, with 15 bases lying between them. The receptor was derived from a young woman in good health and CMV-seropositive. The specimen sequenced was PBMCs. The rearrangement uses TRBV9 and TRBJ2-7; possible D gene TRBD2, 6 bases. The CDR3, as DNA: TGTGCCAGCAGCCTTGGAGGGAGCAATTCCTACGAGCAGTACTTC. Its protein is CASSLGGSNSYEQYF.